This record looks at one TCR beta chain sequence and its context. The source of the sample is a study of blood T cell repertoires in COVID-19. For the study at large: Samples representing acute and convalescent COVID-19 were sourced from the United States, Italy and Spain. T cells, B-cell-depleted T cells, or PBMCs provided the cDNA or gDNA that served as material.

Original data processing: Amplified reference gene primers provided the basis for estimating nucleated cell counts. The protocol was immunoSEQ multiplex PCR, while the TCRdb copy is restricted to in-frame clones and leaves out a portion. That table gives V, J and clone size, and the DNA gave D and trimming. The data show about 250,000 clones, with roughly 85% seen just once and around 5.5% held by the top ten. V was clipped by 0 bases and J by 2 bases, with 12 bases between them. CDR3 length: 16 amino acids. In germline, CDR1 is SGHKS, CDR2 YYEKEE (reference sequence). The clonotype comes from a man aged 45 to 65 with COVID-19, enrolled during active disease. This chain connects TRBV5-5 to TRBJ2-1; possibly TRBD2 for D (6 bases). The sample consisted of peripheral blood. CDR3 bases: TGTGCCAGCAGCTTGGAGGGACTCCCCACCTACAATGAGCAGTTCTTC. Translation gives CASSLEGLPTYNEQFF.